Here is one T cell receptor (beta chain) with its context. What antigen it recognizes has not been identified. Base qualities are not at hand, and no much larger clone is one base apart. The CDR3 regions of human TCRbeta chains were subjected to immunosequencing. For the original study's pipeline: Repertoire TCRs were matched against a reference library of SARS-CoV-2-specific TCRs generated with the MIRA antigen-specificity platform. Breadth was defined as the fraction of unique TCRs that were SARS-CoV-2-associated. Depth was defined as the fraction of total T cells that were SARS-CoV-2-associated. Using the MIRA data, each spike-specific TCR was mapped to the spike region that the TCR reacts to and placed in a CD4 or CD8 class. Log10-transformed breadth and depth values were compared by one-way ANOVA with Sidak's multiple comparisons tests. The table comes from immuneACCESS by way of TCRdb, which keeps in-frame sequences with V and J called. Part of the clones is missing from these tables; in studies checked, under half for an unresolved V gene and the rest for unknown reasons. V, J and clone size were drawn from that table, and D and trimming were deduced from the DNA. The sample includes 130,000 or so clones, with roughly 90% observed a single time. The top ten clones comprise 1.6% of the sample.

The entry originates in a study of T cell responses to AZD1222 COVID-19 vaccine (dated by TCRdb to the early 2020s). About the full investigation: AZD1222 recipients given second doses at about 4 weeks or at about 12 weeks were pooled, since spike-specific TCR depth and breadth were not found to differ between the two schedules. TCR sequencing was performed for approximately 240 trial participants, of whom approximately 200 were given two doses of AZD1222 and 26 were given two doses of MenACWY control vaccine. Enrollment into the trials was organized by age into subgroups of 18-55, 56-69 and 70-plus years, and those subgroups contained roughly 150, 30 and 60 TCR-sequenced participants, respectively. What the work shows at the level of the full study, not this receptor alone: In the small 56-69-year group, the increase in depth fell short of significance, most likely because of low power. Spike-specific TCR breadth and depth rose significantly after two AZD1222 doses compared with day 0 and with MenACWY recipients. Reportedly, almost half of the unique spike-specific TCRs recognized epitopes lying outside the regions that are mutated in the B.1.351 and B.1.1.7 variants. Participants were mostly white British and included more females than males, and it was suggested by the authors that clonal diversity may have been underestimated. Conclusions about previously exposed vaccinees were limited because only six or seven AZD1222 recipients were SARS-CoV-2 seropositive at baseline. The whole spike protein was spanned by vaccine-associated CD4 TCRs, and dominant responses were seen in regions 160-218 and 743-854. Because no samples from the day 14 peak response were available, repertoires could be characterized only after the peak T cell response.

In light of the paper, this sample's time point label describes: baseline before first vaccination. Samples from vaccinated people were obtained from the UK trials COV001 and COV002, which included a single-blind randomized controlled phase 2/3 trial of AZD1222 (ChAdOx1 nCoV-19) in healthy adults. For TCRbeta chain sequencing, PBMC samples from trial participants were taken at day 0 and at day 28 after the second dose. Its CDR3 holds 15 amino acids, cysteine through phenylalanine. The kept DNA is CDR3 alone, 45 bases in frame from the first base. Looking up the germline V gene (reference sequence) yields CDR1 MNHNY and CDR2 SVGAGI. The V end loses 0 bases and the J end loses 2 bases, and a stretch of 8 bases separates them.

The rearrangement joined TRBV6-6 to TRBJ1-3; there is no confident call for the D gene. The receptor's source is an adult in good health. Sequenced material: peripheral blood, taken on day 0 of AZD1222 vaccination. At the DNA level, the sequence is TGTGCCAGCAGTTACTCGCCAGATGCTGGAAACACCATATATTTT. Its protein reads: CASSYSPDAGNTIYF.